This entry is about one T cell receptor beta chain. Its antigen remains unidentified. Its ends do not fully match the called genes, so a read error is possible. The CDR3 runs 19 residues. CDR1 and CDR2 (germline): SNHLY, FYNNEI. TCRdb itself ran the 5' RACE reads through MiXCR, one entry per CDR3 protein. The sample yields 1.5 million to 2 million distinct CDR3 sequences, about 32% seen once. This sample stems from a study of identical twins. Study-level findings and limits: Insertions ran lower in abundant cord blood beta clonotypes, though not in memory repertoires. The authors drew conclusions from cross-sectional statistical analysis rather than following the same donors.

Everyone who donated was a healthy Caucasian. Sequenced input: cord blood. The chain carries TRBV2 and TRBJ2-6, with 11 bases aligning to TRBD2. This clonotype was obtained from a newborn girl in good health. The CDR3: CASGDPGLADSSGANVLTF. CDR3 in DNA: TGTGCCAGCGGTGACCCGGGACTAGCGGATAGCTCTGGGGCCAACGTCCTGACTTTC.